This entry lists 11 T cell receptor beta chains sequenced from one sample in a study of blood T cell repertoires in COVID-19. Using immunoSEQ multiplex PCR, the repertoire was profiled, and TCRdb retains in-frame clones only, with some absent. The data contain tens of thousands of clones, about 91% of them singletons. The sequencing input was peripheral blood. All receptors derive from a human donor with active COVID-19. The donor label of this sample is uncertain.

The rearrangement uses TRBV28 and TRBJ1-2; D is uncertain. Germline V gene lookup returns CDR1 MDHEN and CDR2 SYDVKM. The CDR3 is 12 amino acids. Trimming took off 7 bases at V and 7 bases at J, with 13 bases between the two ends. The CDR3 DNA is TGTGCCAGCAAAGGACCCAGCGGTGGCTACACCTTC. Amino acid sequence: CASKGPSGGYTF.

The gene calls are TRBV4-2 and TRBJ2-3; maybe TRBD2 (5 bases). The V end lost 0 bases, the J end lost 5 bases, and 15 bases lay between the germline ends. The CDR3 totals 16 residues. Germline loops: CDR1 LGHNA, CDR2 YNFKEQ. The CDR3 region has the DNA TGTGCCAGCAGCCAAGATCCGGGGAATATCGTAGATACGCAGTATTTT. This sequence encodes CASSQDPGNIVDTQYF.

The chain carries TRBV28 and TRBJ1-1; D ambiguous. From germline, CDR1 is MDHEN and CDR2 SYDVKM. CDR3 length: 14 residues. Trimming cost V 7 bases and J 2 bases, with 14 bases left between them. The CDR3 nucleotides read TGTGCCAGCACATATAGTCAAGTAAACACTGAAGCTTTCTTT. This codes for CASTYSQVNTEAFF.

This clone has just one count. The rearrangement links TRBV7-7 to TRBJ2-2, with D possibly being TRBD2 (5 bases). This CDR3 contains 14 residues. V was shortened by 5 bases and J by 3 bases, with 10 bases between the two germline ends. CDR1 is SSHAT and CDR2 is FNYEAQ in the germline V gene (reference sequence). CDR3 residues: CASSPWGDTGELFF. The CDR3 nucleotides are TGTGCCAGCAGCCCCTGGGGAGACACCGGGGAGCTGTTTTTT.

This clone was counted a single time. The J gene is TRBJ1-1, the V gene TRBV23-1, with a weak D call TRBD1 (5 bases). TRBV23-1 is recorded as an ORF, its role being uncertain. V gave up 0 bases and J gave up 4 bases, with 12 bases separating them. The CDR3 totals 15 residues. Written as DNA, the CDR3 is TGCGCCAGCAGTCAATCGGAGGGGTCGGGCACTGAAGCTTTCTTT. Amino acid sequence: CASSQSEGSGTEAFF.

The chain has TRBV12-3 or TRBV12-4 and TRBJ1-3; D call uncertain. Trimming left V 2 bases short and J 4 bases short, with 6 bases between. The CDR3 loop spans 13 amino acids. The DNA of the CDR3 is TGTGCCAGCAGTTTATCGGAGGGAAACACCATATATTTT. This translates into CASSLSEGNTIYF.

The V and J genes are TRBV12-3 or TRBV12-4 and TRBJ1-2, with D possibly TRBD1 on 6 matching bases. V was pared by 5 bases and J by 6 bases, with 13 bases between. The CDR3 consists of 13 residues. For the CDR3, the DNA is TGTGCCAGCAGTCGACAGGACCAAAATGGCTACACCTTC. Amino acids: CASSRQDQNGYTF.

Within the sample, this clone is large. The rearrangement uses TRBV28 and TRBJ2-7; TRBD1 aligns across 10 bases. Germline V CDR1 and CDR2: MDHEN, SYDVKM. The J segment lost 3 bases and the V segment lost 2 bases, leaving 4 bases of the junction unmatched. The CDR3 extends over 15 amino acids. The CDR3 loop reads CASSLVTGGFYEQYF. For the CDR3, the DNA is TGTGCCAGCAGTTTAGTGACAGGGGGCTTCTACGAGCAGTACTTC. Filled out from reference TRBV28 and TRBJ2-7, the complete variable domain reads DVKVTQSSRYLVKRTGEKVFLECVQDMDHENMFWYRQDPGLGLRLIYFSYDVKMKEKGDIPEGYSVSREKKERFSLILESASTNQTSMYLCASSLVTGGFYEQYFGPGTRLTVT.

The rearrangement links TRBV4-1 to TRBJ2-3; TRBD2 matches 14 bases. Germline V gene sequence: CDR1 MGHRA, CDR2 YSYEKL. Unmatched junction bases numbered 12, after V lost 2 bases and J lost 11 bases. This CDR3 is built from 17 residues. This CDR3 reads CASSQRNPGGLAGEQYF. CDR3 in DNA: TGCGCCAGCAGCCAAAGGAACCCCGGGGGACTAGCGGGGGAGCAGTATTTT.

This clone was observed a single time. V and J are TRBV9 and TRBJ1-2, with a weak D call TRBD1 (6 bases). Germline CDR1 and CDR2: SGDLS and YYNGEE. V was trimmed by 4 bases and J by 6 bases, leaving 16 bases between them. This CDR3 contains 14 residues. CDR3 region: CASSPQPGGDGYTF. CDR3 DNA: TGTGCCAGCAGCCCTCAGCCTGGGGGCGATGGCTACACCTTC. Looking up the rest from reference TRBV9 and TRBJ1-2 gives the full variable domain: DSGVTQTPKHLITATGQRVTLRCSPRSGDLSVYWYQQSLDQGLQFLIQYYNGEERAKGNILERFSAQQFPDLHSELNLSSLELGDSALYFCASSPQPGGDGYTFGSGTRLTVV.

The V call is TRBV2, the J call TRBJ2-7, with no clear D. Trimming removed 4 bases from V and 5 bases from J, with 15 bases in between. This CDR3 spans 14 amino acids. Germline V gene data show CDR1 as SNHLY and CDR2 as FYNNEI. CDR3 sequence (DNA): TGTGCCAGCAGTGTCCTCAGGTTTAATCACGAGCAGTACTTC. It specifies CASSVLRFNHEQYF.